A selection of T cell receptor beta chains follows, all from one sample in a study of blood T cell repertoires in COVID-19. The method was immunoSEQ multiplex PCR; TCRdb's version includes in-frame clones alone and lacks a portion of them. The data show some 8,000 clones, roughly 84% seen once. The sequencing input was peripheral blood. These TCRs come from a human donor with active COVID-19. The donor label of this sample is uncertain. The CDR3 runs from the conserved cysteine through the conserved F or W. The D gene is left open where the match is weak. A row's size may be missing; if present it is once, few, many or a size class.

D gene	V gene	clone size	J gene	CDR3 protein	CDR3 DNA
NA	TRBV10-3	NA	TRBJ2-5	CAISEDFKETQYF	TGTGCCATCAGTGAGGACTTCAAAGAGACCCAGTACTTC
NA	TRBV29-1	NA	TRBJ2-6	CSVAGYSGANVLTF	TGCAGCGTGGCAGGGTATTCTGGGGCCAACGTCCTGACTTTC
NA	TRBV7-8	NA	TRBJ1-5	CASSFRRDSSQPQHF	TGTGCCAGCAGCTTCCGGAGGGACTCTAGCCAGCCCCAGCATTTT
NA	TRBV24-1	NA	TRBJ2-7	CATSERGGSLNEQYF	TGTGCCACCAGTGAACGAGGGGGATCTTTAAACGAGCAGTACTTC
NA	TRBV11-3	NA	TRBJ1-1	CASSLGYPGANTEAFF	TGTGCCAGCAGCTTAGGTTACCCGGGAGCGAACACTGAAGCTTTCTTT
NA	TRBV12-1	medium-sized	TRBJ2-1	CASSFSSGRASSYNEQFF	TGTGCCAGCAGCTTTTCTAGCGGGAGGGCCAGCTCCTACAATGAGCAGTTCTTC
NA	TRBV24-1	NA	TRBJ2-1	CATSDSRLVRNEQFF	TGTGCCACCAGTGATTCACGGCTAGTCCGCAATGAGCAGTTCTTC
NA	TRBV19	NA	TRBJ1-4	CASSTHSRTNEKLFF	TGTGCCAGTAGTACCCACAGTAGGACTAATGAAAAACTGTTTTTT
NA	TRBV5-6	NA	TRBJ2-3	CASSLASLYTQYF	TGTGCCAGCAGCTTGGCCTCTCTATATACGCAGTATTTT
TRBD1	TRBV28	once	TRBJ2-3	CASRTGQLLKAQYF	TGTGCCAGCAGGACGGGACAGCTACTTAAGGCGCAGTATTTT
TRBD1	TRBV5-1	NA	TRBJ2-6	CASTGTGAFSGANVLTF	TGCGCCAGCACCGGGACAGGCGCTTTCTCTGGGGCCAACGTCCTGACTTTC
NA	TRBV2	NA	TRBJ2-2	CASKIIAGELFF	TGTGCCAGCAAAATTATAGCCGGGGAGCTGTTTTTT
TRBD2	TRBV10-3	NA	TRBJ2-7	CAIRNPGGGTYEQYF	TGTGCCATCAGGAATCCGGGAGGGGGGACCTACGAGCAGTACTTC
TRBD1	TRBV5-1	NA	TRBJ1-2	CASSLLEPGGNGYTF	TGCGCCAGCAGCTTGTTGGAGCCAGGGGGTAATGGCTACACCTTC
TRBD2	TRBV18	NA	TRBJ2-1	CASSPGTSRNEQFF	TGTGCCAGCTCACCAGGGACTAGTAGGAATGAGCAGTTCTTC
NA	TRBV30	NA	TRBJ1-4	CAWSSLTNEKLFF	TGTGCCTGGAGTTCCCTAACTAATGAAAAACTGTTTTTT